One sample yielded the 8 T cell receptor beta chains listed below, sequenced in a study of chemoradiotherapy in HPV16-positive cancers. Assay: immunoSEQ multiplex PCR; the TCRdb copy retains only in-frame clones and omits some. Among some 21,000 clones listed, approximately 86% were seen once. This sample comprised blood, obtained from a patient who underwent chemoradiotherapy. The receptors shown here come from a human donor with HPV-associated anogenital cancer.

This clone was seen a single time. The chain links TRBV18 to TRBJ2-7; D is perhaps TRBD1 or TRBD2 (5 bases each). The CDR3 is made up of 14 amino acids. V shed 4 bases and J shed 0 bases, with 10 bases lying between them. Germline CDR1 KGHSH, CDR2 LQKENI. The CDR3 sequence: CASSRDGFSYEQYF. The CDR3 DNA is TGTGCCAGCTCACGGGACGGGTTCTCCTACGAGCAGTACTTC.

The chain joins TRBV7-9 to TRBJ1-2, with a possible D match to TRBD1 (5 bases). Trimming removed 5 bases from V and 4 bases from J, with 20 bases in between. The CDR3 consists of 16 residues. The V gene's germline CDR1 is SEHNR and CDR2 FQNEAQ (reference sequence). CDR3 nucleotides: TGTGCCAGCAGCCCGCTAGGGGACCCGCAGCGCTATGGCTACACCTTC. This gives the protein CASSPLGDPQRYGYTF.

The rearrangement joins TRBV19 to TRBJ1-6, with D tentatively TRBD1 (6 bases). This CDR3 comprises 15 residues. V lost 6 bases and J 6 bases, leaving 15 bases between the germline ends. Germline CDR1 and CDR2: LNHDA and SQIVND (reference sequence). CDR3 loop: CASRGTRVGNSPLHF. In DNA form, the CDR3 reads TGTGCCAGTAGGGGGACACGGGTCGGTAATTCACCCCTCCACTTT.

The rearrangement uses TRBV30 and TRBJ2-3, with D perhaps matching TRBD2 (6 bases). Germline CDR1 is GTSNPN and CDR2 is SVGIG (reference sequence). This CDR3 comprises 13 residues. Trimming pared 8 bases from V and 2 bases from J, leaving 14 bases between. The CDR3 DNA sequence: TGTGCCGCAGGTAGCGGATACACAGATACGCAGTATTTT. Translated, it gives CAAGSGYTDTQYF.

The chain recombines TRBV6-4 with TRBJ2-2; 7 bases are a match to TRBD1. Germline loops: CDR1 MRHNA, CDR2 SNTAGT. The CDR3 covers 14 residues. Trimming took 6 bases from V and 5 from J; bases not matched to a gene: 6. CDR3 loop: CASSSTGETGELFF. In DNA, the CDR3 is TGTGCCAGCAGCTCAACAGGGGAGACCGGGGAGCTGTTTTTT.

J is TRBJ1-4 and V is TRBV12-1. TRBV12-1 is a recognized pseudogene. The CDR3 has 15 residues. Here the CDR3 DNA reads TGTGCCAGCAGCCTACCTATGTGGACTAATGAAAAACTGTTTTTT. It codes for CASSLPMWTNEKLFF.

This chain joins TRBV5-1 and TRBJ1-4, with 7 bases aligning to TRBD1. CDR3 length: 15 amino acids. The germline gives CDR1 SGHRS, CDR2 YFSETQ. V gave up 4 bases and J gave up 2 bases; unmatched junction bases: 5. The CDR3 loop reads CASSPRQGTNEKLFF. The CDR3 coding sequence is TGCGCCAGCAGCCCCAGACAGGGTACTAATGAAAAACTGTTTTTT.

V and J are TRBV21-1 and TRBJ2-1; the D call of TRBD2 is as the table states it, not checked on the DNA. TRBV21-1 is a documented pseudogene. This CDR3 spans 16 amino acids. In DNA form, the CDR3 reads TGTGCCAGCAGCAAGGCTAGCGGGAGCTCCTACAATGAGCAGTTCTTC. Its translation: CASSKASGSSYNEQFF.